Listed here is a single TCR beta chain. The data are from a study of blood T cells in healthy people across ages. CDR3 size: 16 residues. The V end lost 4 bases, the J end lost 0 bases, and 16 bases lay between the germline ends. The V gene's germline CDR1 is LGHDT and CDR2 YNNKEL (reference sequence). Primed by a sample-barcoded 5' primer and a J-beta primer mix, a second PCR proceeded for 7 to 11 cycles. TCRdb ran MiXCR on the 5' RACE reads and lists one entry per CDR3 protein. The data contain around 1.5 million distinct CDR3 sequences, roughly a third of them singletons. Sequenced material: blood. The chain couples TRBV3-1 to TRBJ2-7, with a possible D match to TRBD1 (6 bases). The receptor was derived from a woman in her twenties or thirties in good health. The CDR3 DNA is TGTGCCAGCAGCCTTACCGGGACAAAAATCTCCTACGAGCAGTACTTC. As protein: CASSLTGTKISYEQYF.